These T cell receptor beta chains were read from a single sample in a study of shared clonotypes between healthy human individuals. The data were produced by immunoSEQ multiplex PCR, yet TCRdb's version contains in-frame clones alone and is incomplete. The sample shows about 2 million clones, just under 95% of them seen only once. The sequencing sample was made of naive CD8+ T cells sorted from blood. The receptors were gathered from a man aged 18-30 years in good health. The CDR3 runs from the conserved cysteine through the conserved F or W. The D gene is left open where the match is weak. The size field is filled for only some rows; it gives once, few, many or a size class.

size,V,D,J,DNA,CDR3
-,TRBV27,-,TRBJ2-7,TGTGCCAGCAGTTCCGGGACGGGGACCGAGCAGTACTTC,CASSSGTGTEQYF
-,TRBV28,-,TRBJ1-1,TGTGCCAGCAGTTTAATAGGGAGAAACGGTGAAGCTTTCTTT,CASSLIGRNGEAFF
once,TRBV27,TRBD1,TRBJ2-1,TGTGCCAGCAGTTCCCAATTGACAGGGGGCTGGAATGAGCAGTTCTTC,CASSSQLTGGWNEQFF
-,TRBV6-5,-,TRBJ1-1,TGTGCCAGCTCAGGGCAGGCGAACACTGAAGCTTTCTTT,CASSGQANTEAFF
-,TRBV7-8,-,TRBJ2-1,TGTGCCAGCAGCCTTGCGGATGGTGAGCAGTTCTTC,CASSLADGEQFF
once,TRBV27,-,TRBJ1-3,TGTGCCAGCAGTTTCCCCCGGCCCGACTTCTCTCCAAGGGGAAACACCATATATTTT,CASSFPRPDFSPRGNTIYF
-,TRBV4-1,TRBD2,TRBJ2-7,TGCGCCAGCAGCCATCTAGCGGGGGATCTTTACGAGCAGTACTTC,CASSHLAGDLYEQYF
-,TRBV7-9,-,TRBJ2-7,TGTGCCAGCAGCTTAGTTGGGTCCACCTACGAGCAGTACTTC,CASSLVGSTYEQYF
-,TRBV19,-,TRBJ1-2,TGTGCCAGTAGTATTGGGAAGACAGATGGCTACACCTTC,CASSIGKTDGYTF
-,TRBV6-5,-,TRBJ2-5,TGTGCCAGCAGTTACGAGTGGGGGCGGGGAGAGACCCAGTACTTC,CASSYEWGRGETQYF
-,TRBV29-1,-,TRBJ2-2,TGCAGCGTTCAATTAAACACCGGGGAGCTGTTTTTT,CSVQLNTGELFF
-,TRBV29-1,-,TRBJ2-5,TGCAGCGTCGTGGACGCCGGGGAGACCCAGTACTTC,CSVVDAGETQYF
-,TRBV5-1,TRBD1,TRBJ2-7,TGCGCCAGCAGCTTGGACAGGGGGTACTCCTACGAGCAGTACTTC,CASSLDRGYSYEQYF
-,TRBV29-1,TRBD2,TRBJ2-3,TGCAGCGTTGAAGATGATCATTTAAGTAGCGGGGGACCGGATACGCAGTATTTT,CSVEDDHLSSGGPDTQYF
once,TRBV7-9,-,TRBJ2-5,TGTGCCAGCAGCTTAGAGGTGGGGGCGCCCCAAGAGACCCAGTACTTC,CASSLEVGAPQETQYF
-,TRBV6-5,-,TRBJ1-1,TGTGCCAGCAGTTACGCGGAGGGGGGTGAGGCTTTCTTT,CASSYAEGGEAFF
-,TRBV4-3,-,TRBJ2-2,TGCGCCAGCAGCCAAGAAGAGGGCCCCGGGGAGCTGTTTTTT,CASSQEEGPGELFF
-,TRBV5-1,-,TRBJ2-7,TGCGCCAGCAGCTTCGAGAGTTCCCTCAACTACGAGCAGTACTTC,CASSFESSLNYEQYF
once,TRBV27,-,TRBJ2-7,TGTGCCAGCAGTTTGAGCGGAGGGGAGCAGTACTTC,CASSLSGGEQYF
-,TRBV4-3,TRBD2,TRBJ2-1,TGCGCCAGCAGCCAAGACGGGACTAGCGGAGCCTACAATGAGCAGTTCTTC,CASSQDGTSGAYNEQFF
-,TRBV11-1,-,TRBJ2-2,TGTGCCAGCAGCCTCATTACGTCCGGGGAGCTGTTTTTT,CASSLITSGELFF
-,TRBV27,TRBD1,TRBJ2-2,TGTGCCAGCAGCCCTGGGACAGGGTTCCCCGGGGAGCTGTTTTTT,CASSPGTGFPGELFF
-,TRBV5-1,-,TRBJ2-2,TGCGCCAGCAGCTACGGTGCAGCGAACACCGGGGAGCTGTTTTTT,CASSYGAANTGELFF
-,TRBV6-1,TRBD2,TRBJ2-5,TGTGCCAGCAGTGAGGGTGGACTAGCCATCCAAGAGACCCAGTACTTC,CASSEGGLAIQETQYF
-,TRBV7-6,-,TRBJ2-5,TGTGCCAGCAGCTTAGCCCTTTCGGAGACCCAGTACTTC,CASSLALSETQYF
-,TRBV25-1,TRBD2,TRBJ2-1,TGTGCCAGCAGTGAACTAGCGGGTGCTTACAATGAGCAGTTCTTC,CASSELAGAYNEQFF
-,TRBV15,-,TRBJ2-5,TGTGCCACCAGCTCTGAGGGGAACCAAGAGACCCAGTACTTC,CATSSEGNQETQYF
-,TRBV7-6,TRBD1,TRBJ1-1,TGTGCCAGCAGCTTAGAAGGGACAGGGCACATTAACACTGAAGCTTTCTTT,CASSLEGTGHINTEAFF
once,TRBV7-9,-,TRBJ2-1,TGTGCCAGCAGCCTATTCTACAATGAGCAGTTCTTC,CASSLFYNEQFF
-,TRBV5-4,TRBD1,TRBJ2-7,TGTGCCAGCAGCTGGCACAGCGGGGACAGGGAGAACGAGCAGTACTTC,CASSWHSGDRENEQYF
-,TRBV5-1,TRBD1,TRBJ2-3,TGCGCCAGCAGCTTCCGGGACAGCCCTACAGATACGCAGTATTTT,CASSFRDSPTDTQYF
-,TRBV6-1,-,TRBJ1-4,TGTGCCAGCGCCGGGGCCGGCGGGGATGAAAAACTGTTTTTT,CASAGAGGDEKLFF
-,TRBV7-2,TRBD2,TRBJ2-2,TGTGCCAGCAGCTTAACAGGACTAGCGGGATCCGGGGAGCTGTTTTTT,CASSLTGLAGSGELFF
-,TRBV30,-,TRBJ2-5,TGTGCCTGGAGTGTAGCCAGCCAAGAGACCCAGTACTTC,CAWSVASQETQYF
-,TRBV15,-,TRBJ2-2,TGTGCCACCAGCAGCCGCGGGGCAGGGATATATGGCACCGGGGAGCTGTTTTTT,CATSSRGAGIYGTGELFF
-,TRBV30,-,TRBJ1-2,TGTGCCTGGAGTGTATTGGCCGGGGATTACTATGGCTACACCTTC,CAWSVLAGDYYGYTF
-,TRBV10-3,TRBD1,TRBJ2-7,TGTGCCATCAGCGAGACAGGGGGAGGCTACGAGCAGTACTTC,CAISETGGGYEQYF
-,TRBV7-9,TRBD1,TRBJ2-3,TGTGCCAGCAGCTTAGCTGCAGGGGGAACAGATACGCAGTATTTT,CASSLAAGGTDTQYF
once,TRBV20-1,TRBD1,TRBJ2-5,TGCAGTGCTAGAGATCAGGGGGAGCAGTACTTC,CSARDQGEQYF
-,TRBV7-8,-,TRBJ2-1,TGTGCCAGCAAAATCGACCCCGGCACAATCGATGAGCAGTTCTTC,CASKIDPGTIDEQFF